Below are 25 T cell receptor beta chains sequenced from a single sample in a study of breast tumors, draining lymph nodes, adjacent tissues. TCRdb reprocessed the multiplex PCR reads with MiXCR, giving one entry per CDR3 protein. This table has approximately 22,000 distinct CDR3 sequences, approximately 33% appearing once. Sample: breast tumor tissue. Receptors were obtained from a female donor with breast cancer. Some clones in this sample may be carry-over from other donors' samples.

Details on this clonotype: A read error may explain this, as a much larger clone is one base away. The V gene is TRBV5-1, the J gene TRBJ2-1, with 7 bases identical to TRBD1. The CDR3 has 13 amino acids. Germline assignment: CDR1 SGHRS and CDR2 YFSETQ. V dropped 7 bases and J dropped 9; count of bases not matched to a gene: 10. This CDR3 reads CASGSARTGEQFF. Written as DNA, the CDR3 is TGCGCCAGCGGCTCTGCCCGGACAGGTGAGCAGTTCTTC.

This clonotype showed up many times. For the CDR3, the DNA is TGCAGTGCTAGCTTTGGGACAGCTGGAAACACCATATATTTT. This translates into CSASFGTAGNTIYF. The chain couples TRBV20-1 to TRBJ1-3; TRBD1 agrees at 7 bases. J lost 2 bases, V lost 3 bases, and 4 bases had no gene match. The CDR3 extends over 14 amino acids. Looked up from germline, CDR1 is DFQATT and CDR2 is SNEGSKA (reference sequence).

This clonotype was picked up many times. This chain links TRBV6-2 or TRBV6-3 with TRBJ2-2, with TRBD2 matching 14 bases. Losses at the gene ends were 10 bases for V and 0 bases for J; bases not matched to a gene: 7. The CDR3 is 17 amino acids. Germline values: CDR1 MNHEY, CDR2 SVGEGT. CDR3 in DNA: TGTGCCATCTACGGACTAGCGGGAGGCGCGAACACCGGGGAGCTGTTTTTT. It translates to CAIYGLAGGANTGELFF.

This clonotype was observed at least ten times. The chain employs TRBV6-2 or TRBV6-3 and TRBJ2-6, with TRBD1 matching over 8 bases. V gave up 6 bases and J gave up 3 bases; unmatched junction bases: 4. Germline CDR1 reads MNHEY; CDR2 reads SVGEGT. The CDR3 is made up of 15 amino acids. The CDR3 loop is CASREGQGGANVLTF. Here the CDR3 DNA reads TGTGCCAGCAGGGAAGGACAGGGTGGGGCCAACGTCCTGACTTTC.

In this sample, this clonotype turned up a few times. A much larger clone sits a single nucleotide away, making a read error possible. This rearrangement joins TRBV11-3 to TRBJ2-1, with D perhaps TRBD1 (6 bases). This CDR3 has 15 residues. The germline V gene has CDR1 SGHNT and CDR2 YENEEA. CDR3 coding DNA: TGTGCCAGCAGCTTTGCCAGGGGCACTTACAGTGAGCAGTTCTTC. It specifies CASSFARGTYSEQFF. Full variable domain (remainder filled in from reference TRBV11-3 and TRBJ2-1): EAGVVQSPRYKIIEKKQPVAFWCNPISGHNTLYWYLQNLGQGPELLIRYENEEAVDDSQLPKDRFSAERLKGVDSTLKIQPAELGDSAVYLCASSFARGTYSEQFFGPGTRLTVL.

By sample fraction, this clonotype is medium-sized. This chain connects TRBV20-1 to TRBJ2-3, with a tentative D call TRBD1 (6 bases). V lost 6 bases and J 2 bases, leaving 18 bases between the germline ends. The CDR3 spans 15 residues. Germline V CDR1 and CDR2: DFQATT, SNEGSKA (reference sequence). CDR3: CSAIPGHQFTDTQYF. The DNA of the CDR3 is TGCAGTGCCATTCCGGGACACCAATTCACAGATACGCAGTATTTT.

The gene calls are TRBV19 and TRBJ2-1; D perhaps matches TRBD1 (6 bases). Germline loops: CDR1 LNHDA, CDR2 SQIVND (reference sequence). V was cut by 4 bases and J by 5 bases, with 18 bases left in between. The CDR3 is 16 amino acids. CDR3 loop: CASSTGTRQDDNEQFF. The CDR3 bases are TGTGCCAGTAGTACGGGCACCAGACAGGACGACAATGAGCAGTTCTTC. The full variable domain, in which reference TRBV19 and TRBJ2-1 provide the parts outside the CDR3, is DGGITQSPKYLFRKEGQNVTLSCEQNLNHDAMYWYRQDPGQGLRLIYYSQIVNDFQKGDIAEGYSVSREKKESFPLTVTSAQKNPTAFYLCASSTGTRQDDNEQFFGPGTRLTVL.

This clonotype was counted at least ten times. CDR3 coding DNA: TGCGCCAGCAGCCAGGGGGGACTAGCGGAGGGCACAGATACGCAGTATTTT. Translating it yields CASSQGGLAEGTDTQYF. The chain carries TRBV4-3 and TRBJ2-3, with 11 positions matching TRBD2. V lost 3 bases, J lost 1 base, and 6 bases stayed unmatched. Germline lookup yields CDR1 LGHNA and CDR2 YSLEER. The CDR3 consists of 17 residues.

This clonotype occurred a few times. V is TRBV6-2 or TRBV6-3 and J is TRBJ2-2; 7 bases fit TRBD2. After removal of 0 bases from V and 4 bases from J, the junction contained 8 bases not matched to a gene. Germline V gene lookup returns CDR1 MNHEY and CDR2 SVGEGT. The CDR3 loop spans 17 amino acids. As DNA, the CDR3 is TGTGCCAGCAGTTACTCCGGGGGAGGGTCGCGCACCGGGGAGCTGTTTTTT. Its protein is CASSYSGGGSRTGELFF.

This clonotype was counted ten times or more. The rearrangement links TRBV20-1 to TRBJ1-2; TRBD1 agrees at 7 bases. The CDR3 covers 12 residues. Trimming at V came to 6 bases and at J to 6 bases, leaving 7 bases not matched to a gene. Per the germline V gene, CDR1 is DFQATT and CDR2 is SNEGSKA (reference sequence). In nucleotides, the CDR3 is TGCAGTGCCGATCAGGGGGGGGATGGCTACACCTTC. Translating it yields CSADQGGDGYTF.

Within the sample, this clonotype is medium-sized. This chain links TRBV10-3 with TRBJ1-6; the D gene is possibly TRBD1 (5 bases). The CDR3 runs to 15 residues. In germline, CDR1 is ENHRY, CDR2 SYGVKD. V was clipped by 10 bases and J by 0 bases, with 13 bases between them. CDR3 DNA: TGTGCCAGTAAGACAGATAGCTCCTATAATTCACCCCTCCACTTT. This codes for CASKTDSSYNSPLHF.

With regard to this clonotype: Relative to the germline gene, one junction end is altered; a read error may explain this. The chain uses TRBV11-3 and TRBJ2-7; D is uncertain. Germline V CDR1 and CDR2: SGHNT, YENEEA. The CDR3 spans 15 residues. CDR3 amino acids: CASSLEEWSSYEQYF. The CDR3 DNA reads TGTGCCAGCAGCTTAGAGGAGTGGAGTTCCTATGAGCAGTACTTC.

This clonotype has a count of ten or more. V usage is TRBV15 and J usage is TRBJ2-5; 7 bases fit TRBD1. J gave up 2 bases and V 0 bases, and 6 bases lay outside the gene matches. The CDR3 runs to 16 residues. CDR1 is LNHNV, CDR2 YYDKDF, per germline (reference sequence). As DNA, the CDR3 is TGTGCCACCAGCAGAGATATGACAGGGAGTCAAGAGACCCAGTACTTC. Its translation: CATSRDMTGSQETQYF.

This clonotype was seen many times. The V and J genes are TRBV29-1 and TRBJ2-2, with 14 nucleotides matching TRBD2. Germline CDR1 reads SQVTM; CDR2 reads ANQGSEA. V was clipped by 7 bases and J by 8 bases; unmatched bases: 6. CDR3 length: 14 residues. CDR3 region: CSAGTSGRVGELFF. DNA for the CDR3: TGCAGCGCCGGGACTAGCGGGAGAGTGGGGGAGCTGTTTTTT.

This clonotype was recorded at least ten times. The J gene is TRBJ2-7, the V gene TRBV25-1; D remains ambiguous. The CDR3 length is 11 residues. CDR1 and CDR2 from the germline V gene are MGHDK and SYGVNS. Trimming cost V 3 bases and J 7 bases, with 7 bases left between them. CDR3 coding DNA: TGTGCCAGCAGTGATCTGAGAGAGCAGTACTTC. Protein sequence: CASSDLREQYF.

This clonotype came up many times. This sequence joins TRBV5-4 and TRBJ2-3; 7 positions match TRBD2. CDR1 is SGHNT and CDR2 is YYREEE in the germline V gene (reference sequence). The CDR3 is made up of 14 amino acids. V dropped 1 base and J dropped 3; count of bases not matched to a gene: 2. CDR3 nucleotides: TGTGCCAGCAGCTTGTCCGGGGGGACAGATACGCAGTATTTT. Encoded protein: CASSLSGGTDTQYF. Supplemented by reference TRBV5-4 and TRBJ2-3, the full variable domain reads ETGVTQSPTHLIKTRGQQVTLRCSSQSGHNTVSWYQQALGQGPQFIFQYYREEENGRGNFPPRFSGLQFPNYSSELNVNALELDDSALYLCASSLSGGTDTQYFGPGTRLTVL.

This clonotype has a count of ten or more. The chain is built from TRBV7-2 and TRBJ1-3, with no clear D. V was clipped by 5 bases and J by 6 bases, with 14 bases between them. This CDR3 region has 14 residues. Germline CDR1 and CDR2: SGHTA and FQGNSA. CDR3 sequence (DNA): TGTGCCAGCAGCCCAACACCCCAGGAAAACACCATATATTTT. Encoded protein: CASSPTPQENTIYF.

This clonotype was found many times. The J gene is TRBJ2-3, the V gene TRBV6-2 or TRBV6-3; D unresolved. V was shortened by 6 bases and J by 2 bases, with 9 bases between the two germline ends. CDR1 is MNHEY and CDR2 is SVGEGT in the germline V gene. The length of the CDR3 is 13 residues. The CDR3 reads CASSGWLTDTQYF. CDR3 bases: TGTGCCAGCAGCGGTTGGCTCACAGATACGCAGTATTTT.

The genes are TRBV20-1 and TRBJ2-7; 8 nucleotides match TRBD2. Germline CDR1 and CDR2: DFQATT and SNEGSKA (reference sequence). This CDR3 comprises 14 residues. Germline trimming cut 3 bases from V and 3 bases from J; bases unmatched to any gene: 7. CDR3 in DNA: TGCAGTGCTAGGAGCCCTAGCGGGCGCTACGAGCAGTACTTC. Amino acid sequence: CSARSPSGRYEQYF.

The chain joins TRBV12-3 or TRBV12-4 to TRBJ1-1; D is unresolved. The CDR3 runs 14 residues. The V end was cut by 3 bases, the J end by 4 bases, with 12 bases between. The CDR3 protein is CASSFLSSTTEAFF. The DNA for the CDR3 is TGTGCCAGCAGTTTCCTCTCTTCGACCACTGAAGCTTTCTTT.

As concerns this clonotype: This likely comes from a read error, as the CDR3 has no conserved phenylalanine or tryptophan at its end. This chain's CDR3 is CASSLSLDYRADTQYL. DNA of the CDR3: TGTGCCAGCAGTTTAAGTTTGGACTATCGCGCAGATACGCAGTATCTT. The rearrangement joins TRBV12-3 or TRBV12-4 to TRBJ2-3, with D perhaps matching TRBD2 (6 bases). This CDR3 has 16 residues. V was shortened by 2 bases and J by 4 bases, with 16 bases between the two germline ends.

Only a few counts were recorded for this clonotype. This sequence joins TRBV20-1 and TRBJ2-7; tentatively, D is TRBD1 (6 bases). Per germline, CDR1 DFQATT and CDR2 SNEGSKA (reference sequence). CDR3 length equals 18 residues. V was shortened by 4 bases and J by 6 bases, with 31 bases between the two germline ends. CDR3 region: CSATDFDPTGQGRGEQYF. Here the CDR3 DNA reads TGCAGTGCTACTGATTTCGATCCGACGGGACAAGGTAGGGGCGAGCAGTACTTC.

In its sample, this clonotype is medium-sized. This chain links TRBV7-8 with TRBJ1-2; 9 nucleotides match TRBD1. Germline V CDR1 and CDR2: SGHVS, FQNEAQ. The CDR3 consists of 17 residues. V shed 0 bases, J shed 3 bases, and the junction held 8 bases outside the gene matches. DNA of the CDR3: TGTGCCAGCAGCTTAGCAGGGACAGGGTTCTTGTACTATGGCTACACCTTC. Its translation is CASSLAGTGFLYYGYTF.

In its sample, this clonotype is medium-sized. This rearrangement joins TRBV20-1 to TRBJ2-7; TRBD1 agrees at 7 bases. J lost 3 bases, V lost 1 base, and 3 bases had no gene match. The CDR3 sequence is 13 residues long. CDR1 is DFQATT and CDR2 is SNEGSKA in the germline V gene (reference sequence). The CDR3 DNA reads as TGCAGTGCTAGAGGGGCAGGGGGCTACGAGCAGTACTTC. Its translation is CSARGAGGYEQYF.

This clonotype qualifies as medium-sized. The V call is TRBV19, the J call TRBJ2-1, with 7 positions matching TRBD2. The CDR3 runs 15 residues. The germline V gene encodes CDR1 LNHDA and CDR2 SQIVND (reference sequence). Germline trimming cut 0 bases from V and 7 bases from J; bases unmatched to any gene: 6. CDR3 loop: CASSIDQPGLNEQFF. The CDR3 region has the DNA TGTGCCAGTAGTATAGATCAGCCGGGACTAAATGAGCAGTTCTTC.